This T cell receptor beta chain originates from a study of Ad26.COV2.S vaccination and SARS-CoV-2 variants. Study information: The vaccine Ad26.COV2.S was put into the muscle once, or twice with 56 days between.

Libraries were prepared by immunoSEQ multiplex PCR; TCRdb keeps only in-frame clonotypes and omits some of them. The sample holds 300,000 to 350,000 clones, 86% seen once. CDR3 size: 14 residues. From germline, CDR1 is KGHSH and CDR2 LQKENI. The V end lost 2 bases, the J end lost 7 bases, and 11 bases lay between the germline ends. Documented treatment: roughly 18 received Ad26.COV2.S at low or high dose, single or two shots; roughly five received placebo; per-sample allocation not given. Repertoires come from day 63 after the first vaccine or placebo injection. Recruitment in Boston yielded a donor of adult age, 18-55 years.

This TCR derives from a person aged 18-60 years who received the Ad26.COV2.S COVID-19 vaccine or a placebo. V and J are TRBV18 and TRBJ1-4, with TRBD1 as a possible D gene (5 bases). The material was peripheral blood, obtained in a trial of Ad26.COV2.S vaccine versus placebo. The CDR3 DNA follows: TGTGCCAGCTCACCAGTGAGGGGCAGTGAAAAACTGTTTTTT. The encoded protein is CASSPVRGSEKLFF.